Below are 20 T cell receptor beta chains sequenced from a single sample in a study of blood T cell repertoires in COVID-19. Profiled with immunoSEQ multiplex PCR; TCRdb holds only in-frame clones, not every one. The sample includes around 100,000 clones, approximately 86% of them seen just once. The sequencing input was peripheral blood. The receptor source for this set is a man aged 50 or older with active or convalescent COVID-19.

The chain uses TRBV5-1 and TRBJ1-5, with 7 bases matching TRBD1. The CDR3 totals 15 residues. Per the germline V gene, CDR1 is SGHRS and CDR2 is YFSETQ. V gave up 0 bases and J gave up 6 bases; unmatched junction bases: 6. The CDR3 sequence: CASSLEGAIGQPQHF. The CDR3 DNA reads TGCGCCAGCAGCTTGGAGGGGGCGATAGGTCAGCCCCAGCATTTT.

This chain links TRBV2 with TRBJ2-5; TRBD2 matches 8 bases. Looked up from germline, CDR1 is SNHLY and CDR2 is FYNNEI. The CDR3 spans 16 residues. V lost 0 bases, J lost 3 bases, and 6 bases stayed unmatched. The CDR3 protein is CASSEASGGKKETQYF. Here the CDR3 DNA reads TGTGCCAGCAGTGAAGCCTCGGGGGGGAAAAAAGAGACCCAGTACTTC.

V gene TRBV7-8 combines with J gene TRBJ2-5; 7 positions match TRBD2. CDR1 is SGHVS, CDR2 FQNEAQ, per germline. CDR3 length equals 16 residues. The V and J ends lost 3 bases and 5 bases, in that order; junction bases with no gene match: 12. DNA for the CDR3: TGTGCCAGCAGCTTTGTTGGCCGCGCGGGGGAGGAGACCCAGTACTTC. This sequence encodes CASSFVGRAGEETQYF.

This clone occurred once. The chain employs TRBV6-6 and TRBJ1-1, with 10 bases matching TRBD1. V was pared by 1 base and J by 10 bases, with 9 bases of the junction left unmatched. The CDR3 spans 15 residues. Germline V gene lookup returns CDR1 MNHNY and CDR2 SVGAGI (reference sequence). CDR3 nucleotides: TGTGCCAGCAGTTACTTGGACAGGGGGGATCGCAGAGCTTTCTTT. Its translation is CASSYLDRGDRRAFF.

CDR3 nucleotides: TGTGCCTGGAGTGAGGGGCTAGCGGGTAATGAGCAGTTCTTC. Translated, it gives CAWSEGLAGNEQFF. V is TRBV30 and J is TRBJ2-1; 8 positions agree with TRBD2. The CDR3 runs 14 residues. V lost 1 base, J lost 7 bases, and 6 bases stayed unmatched. From germline, CDR1 is GTSNPN and CDR2 SVGIG (reference sequence).

The chain links TRBV4-1 to TRBJ2-7; 11 bases agree with TRBD2. V was clipped by 3 bases and J by 0 bases; unmatched bases: 4. Germline V gives CDR1 MGHRA, CDR2 YSYEKL. The CDR3 spans 16 residues. The DNA for the CDR3 is TGCGCCAGCAGCCAGGGTAGCGGGGGGGGCTCCTACGAGCAGTACTTC. It yields the protein CASSQGSGGGSYEQYF.

This chain joins TRBV7-2 and TRBJ1-5; the D gene is possibly TRBD1 (6 bases). From germline, CDR1 is SGHTA and CDR2 FQGNSA. The CDR3 sequence is 14 residues long. Trimming left V 6 bases short and J 3 bases short, with 12 bases between. The CDR3 reads CASSQGQFNQPQHF. CDR3 sequence (DNA): TGTGCCAGCAGTCAAGGACAGTTCAATCAGCCCCAGCATTTT.

V and J are TRBV18 and TRBJ1-5; perhaps TRBD1 as D (5 bases). This CDR3 has 13 amino acids. Deletions cut 0 bases from V and 7 bases from J, with 7 bases between. Germline V gene data show CDR1 as KGHSH and CDR2 as LQKENI. CDR3 residues: CASSPPGGQPQHF. The CDR3 coding sequence is TGTGCCAGCTCACCACCGGGGGGGCAGCCCCAGCATTTT.

The gene calls are TRBV30 and TRBJ1-6; D unresolved. V was shortened by 1 base and J by 4 bases, with 17 bases between the two germline ends. The CDR3 runs to 17 residues. Per the germline V gene, CDR1 is GTSNPN and CDR2 is SVGIG (reference sequence). CDR3 sequence reads: CAWSANGILVYNSPLHF. The CDR3 bases are TGTGCCTGGAGTGCCAACGGGATATTAGTTTATAATTCACCCCTCCACTTT.

The rearrangement links TRBV6-6 to TRBJ1-6; 8 bases agree with TRBD1. The V gene end was trimmed by 9 bases and the J gene end by 8 bases; junction bases not matched to a gene: 6. This CDR3 has 13 residues. The V gene's germline CDR1 is MNHNY and CDR2 SVGAGI (reference sequence). CDR3: CASGDRGYSPLHF. The CDR3 nucleotides are TGTGCCAGTGGCGACAGGGGATATTCACCCCTCCACTTT.

This clone was observed a few times. The chain couples TRBV20-1 to TRBJ2-3, with TRBD1 as a possible D gene (5 bases). Germline V gene lookup returns CDR1 DFQATT and CDR2 SNEGSKA (reference sequence). Trimming cost V 3 bases and J 1 base, with 20 bases left between them. This CDR3 region has 17 residues. The chain's CDR3 is CSASPPLGVVGTDTQYF. DNA of the CDR3: TGCAGTGCTAGTCCCCCTCTAGGGGTTGTCGGCACAGATACGCAGTATTTT.

The chain combines TRBV18 with TRBJ1-5; TRBD1 might be the D (6 bases). This CDR3 has 15 amino acids. Trimming took off 6 bases at V and 0 bases at J, with 12 bases between the two ends. In germline, CDR1 is KGHSH, CDR2 LQKENI. DNA for the CDR3: TGTGCCAGCTCCCCGGGACATCATAGCAATCAGCCCCAGCATTTT. Its translation is CASSPGHHSNQPQHF.

This clone was observed a few times. This chain links TRBV11-3 with TRBJ2-1, with 7 positions matching TRBD1. This CDR3 spans 13 amino acids. CDR1 is SGHNT and CDR2 is YENEEA in the germline V gene. Losses at the gene ends were 3 bases for V and 9 bases for J; bases not matched to a gene: 5. CDR3 nucleotide sequence: TGTGCCAGCAGCTTGACAGGGATGGGTGAGCAGTTCTTC. This codes for CASSLTGMGEQFF.

This sequence joins TRBV10-3 and TRBJ2-2, with 7 nucleotides matching TRBD1. Germline CDR1 ENHRY, CDR2 SYGVKD. Unmatched junction bases numbered 1, after V lost 0 bases and J lost 0 bases. This CDR3 contains 16 residues. As DNA, the CDR3 is TGTGCCATCAGTGAGTCGGGACAGACGAACACCGGGGAGCTGTTTTTT. Amino acid sequence: CAISESGQTNTGELFF.

This chain's CDR3 is CASSYSKAGLGETQYF. The CDR3 DNA is TGTGCCAGCAGTTACTCTAAGGCGGGCCTCGGGGAGACCCAGTACTTC. The chain employs TRBV6-5 and TRBJ2-5; D possibly corresponds to TRBD2 (5 bases). CDR1 and CDR2 from the germline V gene are MNHEY and SVGAGI. The V and J ends lost 0 bases and 5 bases respectively, with 16 bases between them. The CDR3 contains 16 residues.

The chain employs TRBV28 and TRBJ2-5, with D perhaps TRBD2 (5 bases). This CDR3 contains 14 residues. Germline V gene lookup returns CDR1 MDHEN and CDR2 SYDVKM. The V end lost 1 base, the J end lost 5 bases, and 11 bases lay between the germline ends. As DNA, the CDR3 is TGTGCCAGCAGTTTATCCGGGGTGGAGGAGACCCAGTACTTC. This encodes CASSLSGVEETQYF.

This chain joins TRBV27 and TRBJ2-3; TRBD2 aligns across 10 bases. The CDR3 covers 15 residues. V was pared by 3 bases and J by 8 bases, with 8 bases of the junction left unmatched. Per germline, CDR1 MNHEY and CDR2 SMNVEV (reference sequence). CDR3 residues: CASSFLGLATPTQYF. The DNA of the CDR3 is TGTGCCAGCAGTTTCTTGGGACTAGCGACTCCTACGCAGTATTTT.

The rearrangement links TRBV28 to TRBJ1-4, with a tentative D call TRBD1 (5 bases). The CDR3 covers 15 residues. Per germline, CDR1 MDHEN and CDR2 SYDVKM. V was cut by 2 bases and J by 4 bases, with 11 bases left in between. The CDR3 DNA sequence: TGTGCCAGCAGTTTAGCAGGGTCGGTTAATGAAAAACTGTTTTTT. Its protein product is CASSLAGSVNEKLFF. The full variable domain, with the rest looked up from reference TRBV28 and TRBJ1-4, is DVKVTQSSRYLVKRTGEKVFLECVQDMDHENMFWYRQDPGLGLRLIYFSYDVKMKEKGDIPEGYSVSREKKERFSLILESASTNQTSMYLCASSLAGSVNEKLFFGSGTQLSVL.

The chain joins TRBV5-6 to TRBJ1-5, with TRBD1 matching 7 bases. CDR3 length equals 17 residues. Germline CDR1 reads SGHDT; CDR2 reads YYEEEE. The junction had 12 bases not matched to a gene; V was cut back by 3 bases and J by 3 bases. CDR3 residues: CASSSGQQPIVNQPQHF. The CDR3 coding sequence is TGTGCCAGCAGCTCGGGACAGCAGCCTATAGTCAATCAGCCCCAGCATTTT.

This clone was recorded a few times. This chain joins TRBV9 and TRBJ2-3; D is undetermined. V was pared by 0 bases and J by 6 bases, with 14 bases between. This CDR3 spans 15 amino acids. Germline CDR1 and CDR2: SGDLS and YYNGEE. CDR3 sequence (DNA): TGTGCCAGCAGCGTAGCAGTCACTGGAGAGGATACGCAGTATTTT. Translating it yields CASSVAVTGEDTQYF.